The 7 T cell receptor beta chains given below trace back to one sample, sequenced in a study of technical replicates of blood from a few donors. Measured with immunoSEQ multiplex PCR; TCRdb has only the in-frame clones, and not every one. The table shows over 70,000 clones, with roughly 97% occurring only once. Sequences were obtained from T cells isolated from PBMCs. The receptors were sampled from a human donor in good health.

This clone was recorded once. The CDR3 coding sequence is TGTGCCAGCAGCCCCGGACAGTACACTGAAGCTTTCTTT. Translated, it gives CASSPGQYTEAFF. The rearrangement joins TRBV11-3 to TRBJ1-1; maybe TRBD1 (6 bases). Trimming took 5 bases from V and 3 from J, leaving 10 bases between them. There are 13 residues in the CDR3. Germline CDR1 is SGHNT and CDR2 is YENEEA.

The rearrangement links TRBV29-1 to TRBJ1-1; D may be TRBD1 (5 bases). Trimming cost V 2 bases and J 0 bases, with 13 bases left between them. Germline assignment: CDR1 SQVTM and CDR2 ANQGSEA. This CDR3 comprises 15 residues. CDR3 in DNA: TGCAGCGTTGAAACTCCAGGACAAATGAACACTGAAGCTTTCTTT. It encodes CSVETPGQMNTEAFF.

The chain joins TRBV9 to TRBJ1-1, with D possibly being TRBD1 (5 bases). The CDR3 length is 17 residues. Per the germline V gene, CDR1 is SGDLS and CDR2 is YYNGEE. Deletions cut 0 bases from V and 1 base from J, with 16 bases between. The DNA of the CDR3 is TGTGCCAGCAGCGTAGGTGGGGGGGTAGGTACGAACACTGAAGCTTTCTTT. Encoded protein: CASSVGGGVGTNTEAFF. Full variable domain (missing parts from reference TRBV9 and TRBJ1-1): DSGVTQTPKHLITATGQRVTLRCSPRSGDLSVYWYQQSLDQGLQFLIQYYNGEERAKGNILERFSAQQFPDLHSELNLSSLELGDSALYFCASSVGGGVGTNTEAFFGQGTRLTVV.

The gene calls are TRBV18 and TRBJ1-3, with D possibly matching TRBD1 (5 bases). Trimming cost V 2 bases and J 3 bases, with 5 bases left between them. The CDR3 is 13 residues long. Germline lookup yields CDR1 KGHSH and CDR2 LQKENI. CDR3 protein: CASSPDSGNTIYF. The CDR3 DNA is TGTGCCAGCTCACCAGACAGTGGAAACACCATATATTTT. The whole variable domain, remainder taken from reference TRBV18 and TRBJ1-3, is NAGVMQNPRHLVRRRGQEARLRCSPMKGHSHVYWYRQLPEEGLKFMVYLQKENIIDESGMPKERFSAEFPKEGPSILRIQQVVRGDSAAYFCASSPDSGNTIYFGEGSWLTVV.

V and J are TRBV6-1 and TRBJ1-3; 9 nucleotides agree with TRBD1. CDR1 MNHNS and CDR2 SASEGT come from the germline V gene. This CDR3 is 14 amino acids long. Unmatched junction bases numbered 10, after V lost 7 bases and J lost 9 bases. In nucleotides, the CDR3 is TGTGCCAGCATCACCGGGACAGGGTTCTTCACCATATATTTT. Translation gives CASITGTGFFTIYF.

The chain carries TRBV15 and TRBJ1-3, with D maybe TRBD1 (5 bases). Germline V gene sequence: CDR1 LNHNV, CDR2 YYDKDF (reference sequence). The CDR3 length is 15 residues. Trimming pared 1 base from V and 3 bases from J, leaving 10 bases between. The CDR3 is CATSRGVGDGNTIYF. In nucleotides, the CDR3 is TGTGCCACCAGCAGAGGCGTAGGGGATGGAAACACCATATATTTT.

This clone was recorded only once. CDR3 DNA: TGTGCCAGCAGCTTAGGGTGGAGCCCTAACCAAGAGACCCAGTACTTC. Translated: CASSLGWSPNQETQYF. The gene calls are TRBV13 and TRBJ2-5; no clear D gene. Trimming took 0 bases from V and 0 from J, leaving 11 bases between them. The CDR3 has 16 residues. The germline CDR1 and CDR2 sequences are PRHDT and FYEKMQ (reference sequence).